A single T cell receptor beta chain is shown here with its context. Its specificity is not known. Each sorted subset replicate got 200 ng genomic DNA, 30,000 or so genomes. Profiled with immunoSEQ multiplex PCR; TCRdb holds only in-frame clones, not every one. The data show around 2.1 million clones, with 85% to 95% seen just once and more than 1.5% held by the top ten. This sample is drawn from a study of shared clonotypes between healthy human individuals. Regarding the study as a whole: Read depth was anticipated to influence clonotype sharing among donors.

Naive CD8 populations comprised CD45RO-negative cells positively selected for CCR7, excluding terminally differentiated effector memory CD45RA+ cells. This CDR3 comprises 13 residues. Germline V gives CDR1 MDHEN, CDR2 SYDVKM. V lost 6 bases to trimming and J lost 4 bases, with 12 bases between them. This receptor was identified in a man younger than 35 in good health. Some clones in this sample may be carry-over from other donors' samples. The sample was naive CD8+ T cells from PBMCs. The V and J genes are TRBV28 and TRBJ2-5, with a possible D match to TRBD2 (5 bases). CDR3 loop: CASRPLEGETQYF. The CDR3 DNA reads as TGTGCCAGCAGGCCACTAGAGGGAGAGACCCAGTACTTC. Drawing the rest from reference TRBV28 and TRBJ2-5, the complete variable domain is DVKVTQSSRYLVKRTGEKVFLECVQDMDHENMFWYRQDPGLGLRLIYFSYDVKMKEKGDIPEGYSVSREKKERFSLILESASTNQTSMYLCASRPLEGETQYFGPGTRLLVL.